This T cell receptor beta chain was captured by sequencing in a study of technical replicates of blood from a handful of donors. Measured with immunoSEQ multiplex PCR; TCRdb has only the in-frame clones, and not every one. This sample has approximately 70,000 clones, with around 96% found just once. Trimming removed 6 bases from V and 4 bases from J; junction bases left unmatched: 7. The germline V gene encodes CDR1 LNHDA and CDR2 SQIVND (reference sequence). The CDR3 has 15 residues. The receptor was isolated from a human donor in good health. The sample was T cells isolated from PBMCs. V is TRBV19 and J is TRBJ2-1; 9 positions match TRBD2. CDR3 in DNA: TGTGCCAGTAGCCCCGGGACTAGCAGTTACAATGAGCAGTTCTTC. It encodes CASSPGTSSYNEQFF.